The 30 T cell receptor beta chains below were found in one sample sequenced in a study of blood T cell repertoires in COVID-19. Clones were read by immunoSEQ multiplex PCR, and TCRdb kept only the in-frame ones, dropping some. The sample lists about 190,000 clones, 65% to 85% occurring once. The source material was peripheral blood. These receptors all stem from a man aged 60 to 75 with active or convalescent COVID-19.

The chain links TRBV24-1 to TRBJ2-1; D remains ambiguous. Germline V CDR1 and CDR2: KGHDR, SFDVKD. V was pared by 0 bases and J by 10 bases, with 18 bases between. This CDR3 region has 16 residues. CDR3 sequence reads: CATSDLTFGGVSEQFF. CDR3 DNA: TGTGCCACCAGTGATTTGACGTTCGGTGGAGTCTCCGAGCAGTTCTTC.

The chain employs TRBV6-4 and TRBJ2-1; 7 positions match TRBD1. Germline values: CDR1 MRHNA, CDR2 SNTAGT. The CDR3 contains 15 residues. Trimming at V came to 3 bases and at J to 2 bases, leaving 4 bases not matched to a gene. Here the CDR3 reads CASSEWDSPYNEQFF. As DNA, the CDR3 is TGTGCCAGCAGTGAATGGGACAGTCCCTACAATGAGCAGTTCTTC.

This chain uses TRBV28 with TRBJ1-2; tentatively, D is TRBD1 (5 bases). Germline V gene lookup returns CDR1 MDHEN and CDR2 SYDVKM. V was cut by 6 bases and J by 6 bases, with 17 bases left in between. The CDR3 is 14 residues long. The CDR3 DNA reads TGTGCCAGCAGCTTCGCAGGGCTCTTTAATGGCTACACCTTC. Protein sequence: CASSFAGLFNGYTF.

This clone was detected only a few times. The chain's CDR3 is CATHRSSYNEQFF. In DNA, the CDR3 is TGTGCCACCCACAGGAGCTCCTACAATGAGCAGTTCTTC. The J gene is TRBJ2-1, the V gene TRBV7-2, with TRBD1 as a possible D gene (5 bases). The CDR3 covers 13 residues. Germline CDR1 is SGHTA and CDR2 is FQGNSA. V lost 10 bases and J 0 bases, leaving 10 bases between the germline ends.

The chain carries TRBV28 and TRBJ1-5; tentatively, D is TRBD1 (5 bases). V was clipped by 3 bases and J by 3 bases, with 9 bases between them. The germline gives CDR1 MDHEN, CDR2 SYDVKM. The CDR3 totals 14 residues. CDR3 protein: CASSLGDFNQPQHF. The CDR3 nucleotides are TGTGCCAGCAGTTTGGGGGACTTCAATCAGCCCCAGCATTTT.

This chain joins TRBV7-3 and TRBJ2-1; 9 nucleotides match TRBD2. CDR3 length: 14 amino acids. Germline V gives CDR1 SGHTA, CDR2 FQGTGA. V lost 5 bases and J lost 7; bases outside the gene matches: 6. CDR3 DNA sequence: TGTGCCAGCAGCCTCCCGACTAGCGGTAATGAGCAGTTCTTC. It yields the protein CASSLPTSGNEQFF.

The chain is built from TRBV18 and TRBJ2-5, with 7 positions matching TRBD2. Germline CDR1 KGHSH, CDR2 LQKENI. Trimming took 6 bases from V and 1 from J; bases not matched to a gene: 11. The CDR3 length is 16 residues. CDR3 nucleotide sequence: TGTGCCAGCTCGCGGGGTAGCGGGCTTTTCCAAGAGACCCAGTACTTC. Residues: CASSRGSGLFQETQYF.

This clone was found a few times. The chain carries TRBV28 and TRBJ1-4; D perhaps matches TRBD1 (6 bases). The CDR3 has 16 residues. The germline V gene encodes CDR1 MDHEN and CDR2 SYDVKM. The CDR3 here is CTSKQGGARRNEKLFF. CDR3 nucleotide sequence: TGTACCTCTAAGCAAGGGGGGGCTAGGCGTAATGAAAAACTGTTTTTT.

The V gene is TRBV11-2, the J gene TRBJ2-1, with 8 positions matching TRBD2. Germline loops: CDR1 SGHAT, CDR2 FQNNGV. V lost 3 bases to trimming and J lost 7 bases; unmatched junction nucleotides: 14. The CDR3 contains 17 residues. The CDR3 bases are TGTGCCAGCAGCTTCAATTTCTTTGGACTAGCAAGAAATGAGCAGTTCTTC. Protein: CASSFNFFGLARNEQFF.

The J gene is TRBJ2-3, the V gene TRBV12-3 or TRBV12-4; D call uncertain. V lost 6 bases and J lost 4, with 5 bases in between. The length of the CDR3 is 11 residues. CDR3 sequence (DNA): TGTGCCAGCAGGTTCTCAGATACGCAGTATTTT. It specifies CASRFSDTQYF.

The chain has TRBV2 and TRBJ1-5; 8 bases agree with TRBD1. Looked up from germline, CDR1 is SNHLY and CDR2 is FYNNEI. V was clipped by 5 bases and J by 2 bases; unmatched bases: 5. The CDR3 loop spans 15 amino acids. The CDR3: CASSKDRVGNQPQHF. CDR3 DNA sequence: TGTGCCAGCAGTAAGGACAGGGTAGGCAATCAGCCCCAGCATTTT.

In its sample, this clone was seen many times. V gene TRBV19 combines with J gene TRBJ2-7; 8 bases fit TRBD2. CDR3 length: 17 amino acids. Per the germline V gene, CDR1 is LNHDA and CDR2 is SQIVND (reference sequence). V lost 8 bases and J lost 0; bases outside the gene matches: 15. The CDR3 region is CASSAERERWDSYEQYF. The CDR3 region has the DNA TGTGCCAGTTCGGCGGAGCGGGAGAGGTGGGACTCCTACGAGCAGTACTTC. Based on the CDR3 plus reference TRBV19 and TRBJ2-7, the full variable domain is DGGITQSPKYLFRKEGQNVTLSCEQNLNHDAMYWYRQDPGQGLRLIYYSQIVNDFQKGDIAEGYSVSREKKESFPLTVTSAQKNPTAFYLCASSAERERWDSYEQYFGPGTRLTVT.

In DNA, the CDR3 is TGTGCCAGCAGTTCCCCGGCCAGGGGTGCAGCTTTCTTT. Translated, it gives CASSSPARGAAFF. The V gene is TRBV28, the J gene TRBJ1-1; tentatively, D is TRBD1 (6 bases). Germline CDR1 and CDR2: MDHEN and SYDVKM. Deletions cut 4 bases from V and 10 bases from J, with 16 bases between. The CDR3 is 13 residues long.

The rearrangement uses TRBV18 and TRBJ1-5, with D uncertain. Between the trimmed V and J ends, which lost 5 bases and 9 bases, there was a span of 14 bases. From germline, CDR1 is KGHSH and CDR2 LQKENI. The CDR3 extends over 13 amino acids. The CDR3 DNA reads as TGTGCCAGCTCATCCACAGATTCTCGGCCCCAGCATTTT. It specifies CASSSTDSRPQHF.

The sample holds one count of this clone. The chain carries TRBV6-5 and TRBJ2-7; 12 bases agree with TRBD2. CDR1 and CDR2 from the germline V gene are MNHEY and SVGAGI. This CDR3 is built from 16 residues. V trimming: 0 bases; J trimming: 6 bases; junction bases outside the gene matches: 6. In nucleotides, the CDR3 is TGTGCCAGCAGTTACTCGACTAGCGGGAGTGAGGCCGAGCAGTACTTC. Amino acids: CASSYSTSGSEAEQYF.

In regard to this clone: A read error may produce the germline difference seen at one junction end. CDR3 residues: CAISPNSGTGTTEAFF. CDR3 sequence (DNA): TGTGCCATCTCACCGAATTCCGGGACAGGGACCACTGAAGCTTTCTTT. This chain links TRBV18 with TRBJ1-1, with 9 bases aligning to TRBD1. The germline CDR1 and CDR2 sequences are KGHSH and LQKENI. This CDR3 region has 16 residues.

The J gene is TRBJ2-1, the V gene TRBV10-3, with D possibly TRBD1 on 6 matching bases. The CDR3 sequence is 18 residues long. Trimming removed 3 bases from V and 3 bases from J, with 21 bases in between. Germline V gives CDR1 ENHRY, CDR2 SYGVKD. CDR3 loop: CAISDPGNRGRVYNEQFF. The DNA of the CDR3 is TGTGCCATCAGTGACCCCGGCAATAGGGGGAGAGTCTACAATGAGCAGTTCTTC.

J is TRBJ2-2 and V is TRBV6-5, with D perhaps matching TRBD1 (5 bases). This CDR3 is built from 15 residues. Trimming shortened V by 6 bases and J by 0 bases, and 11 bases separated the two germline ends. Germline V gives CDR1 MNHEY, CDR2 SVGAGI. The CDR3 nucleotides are TGTGCCAGCAGGTCCAGGGCCGCGAACACCGGGGAGCTGTTTTTT. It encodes CASRSRAANTGELFF.

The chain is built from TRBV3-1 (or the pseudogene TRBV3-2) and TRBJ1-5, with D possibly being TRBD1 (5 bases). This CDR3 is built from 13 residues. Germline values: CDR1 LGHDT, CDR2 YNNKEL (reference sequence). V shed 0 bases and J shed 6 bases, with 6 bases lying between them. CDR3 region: CASSQEGGQPQHF. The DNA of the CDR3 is TGTGCCAGCAGCCAAGAGGGGGGTCAGCCCCAGCATTTT.

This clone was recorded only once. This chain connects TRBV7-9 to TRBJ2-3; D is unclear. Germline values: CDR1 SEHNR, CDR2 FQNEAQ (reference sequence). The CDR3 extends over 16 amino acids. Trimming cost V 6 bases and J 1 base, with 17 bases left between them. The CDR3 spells CASSSPIPAGTDTQYF. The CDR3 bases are TGTGCCAGCAGTTCTCCGATCCCCGCGGGCACAGATACGCAGTATTTT.

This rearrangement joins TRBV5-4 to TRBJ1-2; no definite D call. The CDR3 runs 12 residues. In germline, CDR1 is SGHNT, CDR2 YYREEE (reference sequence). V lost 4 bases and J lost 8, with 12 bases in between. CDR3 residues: CASSQLSEGYTF. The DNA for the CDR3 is TGTGCCAGCAGCCAACTCTCGGAGGGCTACACCTTC.

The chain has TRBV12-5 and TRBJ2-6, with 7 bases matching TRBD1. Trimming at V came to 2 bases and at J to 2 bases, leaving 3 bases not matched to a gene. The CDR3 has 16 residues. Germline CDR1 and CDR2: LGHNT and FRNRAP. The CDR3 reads CASGLYRGAGANVLTF. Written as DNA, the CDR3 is TGTGCTAGTGGTTTGTACAGGGGAGCTGGGGCCAACGTCCTGACTTTC. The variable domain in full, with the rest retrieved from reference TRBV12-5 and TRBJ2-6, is DARVTQTPRHKVTEMGQEVTMRCQPILGHNTVFWYRQTMMQGLELLAYFRNRAPLDDSGMPKDRFSAEMPDATLATLKIQPSEPRDSAVYFCASGLYRGAGANVLTFGAGSRLTVL.

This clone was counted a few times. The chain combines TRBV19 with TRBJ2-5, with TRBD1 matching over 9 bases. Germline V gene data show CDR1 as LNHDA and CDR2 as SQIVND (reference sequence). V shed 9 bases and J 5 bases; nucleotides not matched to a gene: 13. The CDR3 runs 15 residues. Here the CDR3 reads CASSTRSGTGETQYF. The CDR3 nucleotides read TGTGCCAGCTCTACCAGATCCGGGACAGGGGAGACCCAGTACTTC.

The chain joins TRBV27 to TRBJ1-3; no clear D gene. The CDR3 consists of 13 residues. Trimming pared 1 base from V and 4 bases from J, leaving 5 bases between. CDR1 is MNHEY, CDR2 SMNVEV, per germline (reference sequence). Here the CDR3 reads CASSLLSGNTIYF. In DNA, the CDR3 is TGTGCCAGCAGTTTATTATCCGGAAACACCATATATTTT.

The CDR3 spells CSGAEAYEQYF. CDR3 nucleotide sequence: TGCAGCGGCGCTGAGGCCTACGAGCAGTACTTC. The chain combines TRBV20-1 with TRBJ2-7; no firm D call. Germline V gives CDR1 DFQATT, CDR2 SNEGSKA (reference sequence). This CDR3 contains 11 residues.

CDR3 sequence reads: CASSQVQGPYEQYF. CDR3 bases: TGCGCCAGCAGCCAAGTACAGGGCCCCTACGAGCAGTACTTC. The rearrangement joins TRBV4-3 to TRBJ2-7; D is possibly TRBD1 (6 bases). Trimming took 1 base from V and 2 from J, leaving 9 bases between them. Germline lookup yields CDR1 LGHNA and CDR2 YSLEER. This CDR3 is built from 14 residues.

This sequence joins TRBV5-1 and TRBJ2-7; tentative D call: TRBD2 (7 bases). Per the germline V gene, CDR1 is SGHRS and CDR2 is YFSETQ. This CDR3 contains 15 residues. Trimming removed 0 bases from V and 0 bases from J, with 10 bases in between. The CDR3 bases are TGCGCCAGCAGCTTGGTAGGGGGGGGCTCCTACGAGCAGTACTTC. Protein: CASSLVGGGSYEQYF.

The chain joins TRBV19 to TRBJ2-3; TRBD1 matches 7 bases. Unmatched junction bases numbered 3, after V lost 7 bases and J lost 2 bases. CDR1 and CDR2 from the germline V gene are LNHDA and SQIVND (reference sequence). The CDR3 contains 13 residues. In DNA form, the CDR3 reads TGTGCCAGTAATACAGGGGACACAGATACGCAGTATTTT. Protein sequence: CASNTGDTDTQYF.

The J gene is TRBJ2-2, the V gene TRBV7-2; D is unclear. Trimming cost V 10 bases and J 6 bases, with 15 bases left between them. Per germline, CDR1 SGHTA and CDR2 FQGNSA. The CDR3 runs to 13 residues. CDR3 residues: CATRSAGSGELFF. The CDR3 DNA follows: TGTGCCACCAGGAGCGCCGGCTCCGGGGAGCTGTTTTTT. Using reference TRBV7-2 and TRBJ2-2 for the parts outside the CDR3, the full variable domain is GAGVSQSPSNKVTEKGKDVELRCDPISGHTALYWYRQSLGQGLEFLIYFQGNSAPDKSGLPSDRFSAERTGGSVSTLTIQRTQQEDSAVYLCATRSAGSGELFFGEGSRLTVL.

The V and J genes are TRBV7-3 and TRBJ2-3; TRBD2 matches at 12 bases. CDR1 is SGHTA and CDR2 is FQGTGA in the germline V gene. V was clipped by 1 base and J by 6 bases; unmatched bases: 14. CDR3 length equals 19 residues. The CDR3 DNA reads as TGTGCCAGCAGCTTAAGATCCGGCCGGGCTAGCGGGAGGGCTGATACGCAGTATTTT. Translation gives CASSLRSGRASGRADTQYF.